The entry below describes one TCR beta chain. The data were taken from a study of blood T cell repertoires in COVID-19. As originally analysed: Reference gene primer amplification yielded estimated nucleated cell counts. Profiled with immunoSEQ multiplex PCR; TCRdb holds only in-frame clones, not every one. D and trimming come from the DNA, and the V and J calls and clone size come from that table. The sample has 250,000 to 400,000 clones, approximately 88% seen once. Seattle patients were enrolled during active infection and followed longitudinally. V gave up 1 base and J gave up 0 bases, with 13 bases separating them. The CDR3 consists of 17 residues. Germline values: CDR1 MDHEN, CDR2 SYDVKM.

This receptor was obtained from a woman in her 30s with COVID-19, enrolled during active disease. This chain links TRBV28 with TRBJ1-5, with D tentatively TRBD1 (6 bases). Sequencing was carried out using peripheral blood. Here the CDR3 reads CASSLLGRGNSNQPQHF. CDR3 coding DNA: TGTGCCAGCAGTTTATTAGGCAGGGGAAATAGCAATCAGCCCCAGCATTTT.